This T cell receptor (beta chain) was profiled in a study of radiation and T cells in renal cell carcinoma. Whole-study context: Nephrectomy followed 15 Gy stereotactic body radiation by 4 weeks. Study-level findings and limits: In blood, top tumor clones expanded by 2 weeks, shrinking by 4.

In the case of this clone: Its antigen is as yet unknown.

Germline V gene lookup returns CDR1 MNHNS and CDR2 SASEGT. This CDR3 contains 13 residues. V lost 4 bases and J 6 bases, leaving 13 bases between the germline ends. Time point denoted: baseline pretreatment blood. Noted treatment: 15 Gy SBRT to primary tumor, nephrectomy 4 weeks later. Blood was sampled at baseline, 2 weeks and 4 weeks after SBRT. The tumor was a clear cell renal cell carcinoma. TCRdb's table, derived via immunoSEQ multiplex PCR, lists solely in-frame clones and lacks some. The sample shows tens of thousands of clones, approximately 80% of them seen only once. The chain combines TRBV6-1 with TRBJ2-7; D is undetermined. The clonotype originates from a man in his sixties with renal cell carcinoma. The input for sequencing was blood, taken from a patient whose treatment included radiotherapy and nephrectomy. CDR3: CASSADRGREQYF. CDR3 coding DNA: TGTGCCAGCAGTGCCGATCGAGGACGCGAGCAGTACTTC.